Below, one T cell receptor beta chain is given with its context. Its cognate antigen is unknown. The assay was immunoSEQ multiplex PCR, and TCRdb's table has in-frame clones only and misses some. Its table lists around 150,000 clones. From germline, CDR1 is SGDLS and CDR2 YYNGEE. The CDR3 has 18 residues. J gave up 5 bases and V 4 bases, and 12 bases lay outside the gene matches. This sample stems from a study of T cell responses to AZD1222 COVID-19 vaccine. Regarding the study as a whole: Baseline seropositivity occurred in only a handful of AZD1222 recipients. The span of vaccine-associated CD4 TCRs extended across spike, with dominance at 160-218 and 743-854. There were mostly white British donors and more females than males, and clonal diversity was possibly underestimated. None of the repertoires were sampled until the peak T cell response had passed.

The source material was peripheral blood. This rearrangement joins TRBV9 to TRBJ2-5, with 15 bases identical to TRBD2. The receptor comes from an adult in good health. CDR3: CASSSRTSGGARAETQYF. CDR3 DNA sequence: TGTGCCAGCAGCTCCCGGACTAGCGGGGGGGCCAGGGCGGAGACCCAGTACTTC.